This T cell receptor beta chain was captured in a study of neoadjuvant anti-PD-1 for oral cavity cancer (dated by TCRdb to about 2021). Study-wide context: Patients mostly received three to four biweekly doses of nivolumab at 3 mg/kg before curative-intent surgical resection. Patients with complete response, partial response or stable disease by RECIST 1.1 were defined as responders, whereas patients with progression were defined as non-responders. Patients who did not progress were given a fourth nivolumab dose at about day 43 and had definitive surgical resection on days 50-56. There were more than 10 patients in the parent correlative cohort, and the response rate was 33%. The paper's findings and limits, for the study overall: A higher pretreatment blood Treg/Th17 ratio correlated with both higher pretreatment blood TCRbeta clonality and lower post-treatment tumor TCRbeta clonality. Only three patients per response group were included in the TCR analyses, and the authors called for validation in larger cohorts. Within PBMCs, T cell clonality (Gini index) was significantly higher in non-responders than responders after neoadjuvant nivolumab.

On this clone: Its cognate antigen has yet to be identified. Base qualities are not at hand, and no much larger clone is one base apart.

Based on the germline V gene, the CDR1 and CDR2 sequences are SQVTM and ANQGSEA. The trim is 7 bases for V and 7 bases for J, with a gap of 17 bases between the germline ends. The CDR3 contains 13 residues, cysteine and phenylalanine counted. The CDR3 DNA has 39 bases and is translated from base 1. The label giving this sample's time point can be read as: after neoadjuvant nivolumab, at surgical resection. Patients had been newly diagnosed with stage II-IVA oral cavity squamous cell carcinoma, and no prior systemic or radiation treatment had been given to the patients. The cohort was made up of patients with locally advanced, HPV-negative oral cavity squamous cell carcinoma. No culture maintenance or expansion was done, as the peripheral blood mononuclear cells went straight to analysis. Samples were obtained from a longitudinal correlative study of a single-arm phase II trial of neoadjuvant nivolumab in oral cavity squamous cell carcinoma. Subject-matched pre- and post-treatment PBMCs and tumors from three responders and three non-responders were subjected to genomic DNA-based TCRbeta sequencing. Peripheral blood mononuclear cells were collected before nivolumab treatment and again after treatment, at the time of surgery. Genomic DNA was isolated from PBMCs using the Maxwell RSC DNA from Cells kit.

PBMC libraries used mostly 450 to 500 ng of input genomic DNA for deep sequencing, with six replicates per sample. The immunoSEQ hsTCRbeta kit was used to prepare TCRbeta libraries according to the manufacturer's instructions. An Illumina NovaSeq 6000 S4 flow cell was used to sequence the final libraries, which had first been combined to 3 nM. The authors' pipeline ran thus. The immunoSEQ Analyzer was used for raw data preprocessing and quality control. The analysis was restricted to productive rearrangements, with each unique CDR3 amino acid sequence defining a clonotype. Repertoire clonality was estimated as the Gini-Simpson index, which was calculated using the R package tcR. Gini indices were compared with Student's t test, and associations with tumor size change were assessed by Pearson correlation. Imported from immuneACCESS, the table was reduced by TCRdb to in-frame sequences with V and J called. These copies leave out some clones; in studies compared against another copy, an unresolved V gene accounts for under half, and the cause of the remainder is not known. Clonal size and the V and J genes are those of that table, whereas D and trimming came from the DNA. Recorded for this sample are approximately 15,000 clones; roughly three quarters of them occurred a single time. The top ten constitute more than 2% of the sample.

The rearrangement joined TRBV29-1 to TRBJ1-5, with the D gene uncertain. The sequence was obtained from a person aged 40 to 85 with oral cavity squamous cell carcinoma. The sequenced sample was PBMCs, obtained after nivolumab (anti-PD-1) treatment. CDR3 sequence: CSAVGQMGQPQHF. The bases read TGCAGCGCTGTTGGGCAAATGGGCCAGCCCCAGCATTTT.